This T cell receptor beta chain was identified during a study of cytomegalovirus exposure and HLA in healthy donors. At the level of the study: In a previous analysis, 110 million or so unique TCR beta sequences were found from approximately 180 million T cells. Study-level findings and limits: By HLA locus, TCR association rates varied in a later analysis, with DRB1 showing the most and HLA-C the fewest. In a later analysis, TCR beta V- and J-gene trimming was associated with a missense DCLRE1C variant. TCR beta chains numbering more than 150 were designated cytomegalovirus-associated.

The CDR3 is 14 residues long. V was pared by 6 bases and J by 3 bases, with 7 bases of the junction left unmatched. Looked up from germline, CDR1 is MNHNY and CDR2 is SVGAGI (reference sequence). About this clone itself: What it binds is unknown.

Primers for the PCR totalled 60 Vbeta and 13 Jbeta. Clones were sequenced by immunoSEQ multiplex PCR, and TCRdb holds only the in-frame ones, with some missing. The sample carries around 300,000 clones, almost 85% recorded once. The rearrangement uses TRBV6-6 and TRBJ1-2; 7 nucleotides agree with TRBD1. This clonotype was obtained from a woman aged 40-49 years in good health and CMV-seropositive. The specimen sequenced was PBMCs. The CDR3, as DNA: TGTGCCAGCAGCCCTCACGACAGGGACTATGGCTACACCTTC. The encoded protein is CASSPHDRDYGYTF.